The clone carrying this T cell receptor beta chain was seen only a few times. This sample is part of a study of identical twins. Template switching created a universal primer site, and the cDNA included unique molecular identifiers. Via MiXCR, TCRdb re-called the 5' RACE reads, giving one row per CDR3 protein. The data hold about 200,000 distinct CDR3 sequences, with more than 15% observed a single time. CDR1 and CDR2 from the germline V gene are SGHKS and YYEKEE (reference sequence). Trimming took 5 bases from V and 2 from J, leaving 17 bases between them. CDR3 length: 15 amino acids. This sample also appeared in a second study, on T cells expressing NK-cell markers.

The receptor's source is a woman in her late teens or twenties in good health. V gene TRBV5-5 combines with J gene TRBJ2-7; D may be TRBD1 (6 bases). The sequenced material came from CD8+ T cells sorted from blood. The CDR3 loop reads CASRPGVVGTYEQYF. CDR3 bases: TGTGCCAGCAGGCCAGGGGTGGTAGGGACCTACGAGCAGTACTTC.